Listed below are T cell receptor beta chains from one sample, sequenced in a study of blood T cell repertoires in COVID-19. This table comes from immunoSEQ multiplex PCR, and its TCRdb copy is limited to in-frame clones, with some not included. The sample comprises some 300,000 clones, 88% of which are singletons, and under 2.5% rests with the top ten. Input material: PBMCs or T cells enriched from blood (not recorded which). The receptor source for this set is a woman in her fifties or sixties in a cohort exposed to, infected with or recovered from COVID-19 (not recorded which). Both conserved end residues are trimmed from each CDR3.

ASSSTSGTHQPQH | TRBV28
ASSLALSGINEQF | TRBV7-8
ASSQDQVNSGNTIY | TRBV4-3
ASSPQGVQETQY | TRBV3-1/TRBV3-2
ASSLGLAGTDTQY | TRBV7-3
ASRATVHGYT | TRBV5-1
ASSPEQGAYEQY | TRBV18
ASRPAGRTDTQY | TRBV19
ASSHPGGWTEAF | TRBV14
ASSLQENTEAF | TRBV5-1
ASSRQYSNQPQH | TRBV6-2/TRBV6-3
ASSFAGAQGGYT | TRBV27
AINSGINNEQF | TRBV10-3
ASSFRAGFQETQY | TRBV7-8
ASSQPGGAGANVLT | TRBV3-1/TRBV3-2
ASSLEAGGTDTQY | TRBV7-2
ATRDRGPYNEQF | TRBV24-1
ASSSYTTASYNEQF | TRBV9
ATRAGQNSPLH | TRBV2
ASSINRGSSIQPQH | TRBV28
ASSLAGDTLSGNTIY | TRBV28
ASSLTGYTEAF | TRBV6-5
ARSLEGGQTNEKLF | TRBV5-3
ASRRYSQETQY | TRBV5-1
ASSIGQRSYNEQF | TRBV19
ASRRQGNTEAF | TRBV6-5
ASSHSGRATDTQY | TRBV28
ASSLRDRSYEQY | TRBV13
ASSLAREGYEQY | TRBV7-9
ASSLVTGVNEKLF | TRBV7-9
ASSFDRGSPLH | TRBV7-3
AWRVLGGGAVRRLNEKLF | TRBV30
ASSLVEGEGQPQH | TRBV7-8
ASSVGTGVSDTQY | TRBV9
ASSLWVGGGSGNTIY | TRBV7-2
ASSFRGRNGELF | TRBV28
ASGGLPGQGRGVIAYLTGELF | TRBV12-5
ASSFSPRVYNEQF | TRBV27
AISESEGTRS | TRBV10-3
SAPVGETQY | TRBV20-1
ASSQGAGLAIDTQY | TRBV11-2
ASSQNRVRGYT | TRBV7-2
ASSHRQGATENEQF | TRBV4-2
ASSPRLAEETQY | TRBV9
ASSQVDRDSYEQY | TRBV4-3
ASRSRQGETQY | TRBV11-2
ASSPPYGGRDYEQY | TRBV5-1
ASSESRTSGGNEQF | TRBV10-1
AISDSWNTEAF | TRBV10-3
ASSPLAGGTGELF | TRBV7-3
ASSQGQSSFDEQF | TRBV4-1
ASSAQETQY | TRBV9
ASGPKTGRNTEAF | TRBV12-5
ASSPKSQGATNEKLF | TRBV18
ASASGTGTSNQPQH | TRBV30
ASSREGASYNEQF | TRBV5-8
ASSLATTFLDEQY | TRBV5-1
ASSLAARGVTGELF | TRBV7-6